This TCR beta chain was found in a study of beta chain features in type 1 diabetes. Study findings and constraints: VDJ junctions sequenced from type 1 diabetes patients showed fewer insertions and more deletions. The similarity of naive, central memory and Treg TCRB repertoires appeared greater among patients than among healthy donors.

Via the markers CD45RO/CCR7/CD25/CD127/CD95/CD27, stem cell-like memory, regulatory, central memory and naive CD4+ cells were sorted. CDR1 and CDR2 (germline): SEHNR, FQNEAQ (reference sequence). CDR3 size: 14 residues. Trimming removed 1 base at V and 5 bases at J, with 12 bases between. The authors reverse transcribed all of the isolated RNA, so sequencing captured expressed TCRB transcripts. Naive, central memory and regulatory T cell samples averaged around 3.5 million immunoSEQ reads each. The table came from immunoSEQ multiplex PCR; TCRdb's copy has only in-frame clones and leaves some out. The sample includes 390,000 or so clones, roughly 14% of them seen just once. The sample holds many counts of this clone. Its target is unknown.

The TCR comes from a man aged 30 to 39 in good health. Sequencing input: naive CD4+ T cells from blood. V and J are TRBV7-9 and TRBJ2-7; TRBD1 might be the D (6 bases). CDR3 sequence reads: CASSLGSAGDEQYF. The CDR3 nucleotides are TGTGCCAGCAGCTTAGGTTCCGCAGGGGACGAGCAGTACTTC.